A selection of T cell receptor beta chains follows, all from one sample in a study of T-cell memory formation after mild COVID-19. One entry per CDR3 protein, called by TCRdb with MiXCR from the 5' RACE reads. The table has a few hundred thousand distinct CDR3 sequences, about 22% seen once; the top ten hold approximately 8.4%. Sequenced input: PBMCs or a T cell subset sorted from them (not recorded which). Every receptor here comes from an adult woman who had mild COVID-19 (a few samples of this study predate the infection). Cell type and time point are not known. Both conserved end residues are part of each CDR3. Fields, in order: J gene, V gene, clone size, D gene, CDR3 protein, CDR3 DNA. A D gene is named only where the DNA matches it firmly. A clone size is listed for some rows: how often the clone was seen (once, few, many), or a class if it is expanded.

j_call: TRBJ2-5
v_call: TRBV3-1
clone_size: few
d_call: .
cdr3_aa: CASSQWTGGETQYF
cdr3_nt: TGTGCCAGCAGCCAATGGACAGGAGGGGAGACCCAGTACTTC

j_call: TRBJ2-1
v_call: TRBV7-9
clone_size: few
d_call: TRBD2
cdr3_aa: CASSLSPGGSRNEQFF
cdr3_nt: TGTGCCAGCAGCTTAAGTCCTGGCGGGAGTCGGAATGAGCAGTTCTTC

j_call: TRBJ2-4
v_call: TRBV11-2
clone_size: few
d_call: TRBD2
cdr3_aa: CASSLVGLAGVRVKNIQYF
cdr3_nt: TGTGCCAGCAGCTTAGTGGGTCTAGCGGGGGTTCGGGTCAAAAACATTCAGTACTTC

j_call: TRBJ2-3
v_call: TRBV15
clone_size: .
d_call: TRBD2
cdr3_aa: CATSRLAGEFSDTQYF
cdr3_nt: TGTGCCACCAGCAGGTTAGCGGGAGAGTTCTCAGATACGCAGTATTTT

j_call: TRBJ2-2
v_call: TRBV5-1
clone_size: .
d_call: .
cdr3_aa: CASSLPVGAGELFF
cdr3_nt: TGCGCCAGCAGCTTGCCCGTGGGGGCCGGGGAGCTGTTTTTT

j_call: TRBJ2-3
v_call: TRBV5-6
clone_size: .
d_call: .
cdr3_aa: CASSSGHLGDTQYF
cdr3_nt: TGTGCCAGCAGCTCGGGACACTTAGGAGATACGCAGTATTTT

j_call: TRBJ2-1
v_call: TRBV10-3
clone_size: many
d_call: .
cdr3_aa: CAISESLGGEQFF
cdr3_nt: TGTGCCATCAGTGAGTCTCTGGGCGGTGAGCAGTTCTTC

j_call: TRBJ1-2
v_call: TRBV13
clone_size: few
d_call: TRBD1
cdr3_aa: CASSLAGQAPGGYTF
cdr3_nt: TGTGCCAGCAGCTTAGCAGGACAGGCCCCAGGGGGCTACACCTTC

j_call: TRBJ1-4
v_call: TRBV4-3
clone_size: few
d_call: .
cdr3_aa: CASSLDPLGSNEKLFF
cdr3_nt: TGCGCCAGCAGCCTTGACCCCCTCGGTTCGAATGAAAAACTGTTTTTT

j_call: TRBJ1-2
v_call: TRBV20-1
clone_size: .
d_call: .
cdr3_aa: CSASIKDSSYGYTF
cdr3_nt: TGCAGTGCTTCGATAAAGGACAGCTCCTATGGCTACACCTTC

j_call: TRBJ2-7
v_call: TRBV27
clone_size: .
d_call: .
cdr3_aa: CASSLSQGGTYEQYF
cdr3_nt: TGTGCCAGCAGTTTATCCCAGGGGGGGACCTACGAGCAGTACTTC

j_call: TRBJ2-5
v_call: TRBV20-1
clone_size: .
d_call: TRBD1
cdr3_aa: CSGLRGTGISETQYF
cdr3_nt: TGCAGTGGATTAAGGGGGACAGGGATTTCAGAGACCCAGTACTTC

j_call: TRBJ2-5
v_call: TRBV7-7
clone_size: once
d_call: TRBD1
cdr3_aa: CASSTDRGGETQYF
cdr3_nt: TGTGCCAGCTCGACGGACAGGGGTGGAGAGACCCAGTACTTC

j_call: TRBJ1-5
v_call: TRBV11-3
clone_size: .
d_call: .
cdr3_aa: CASSLSPGGRQPQHF
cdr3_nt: TGTGCCAGCAGCTTAAGTCCGGGGGGCAGACAGCCCCAGCATTTT

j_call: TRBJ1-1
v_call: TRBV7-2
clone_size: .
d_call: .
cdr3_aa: CASSLLAGSTEAFF
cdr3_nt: TGTGCCAGCAGCCTACTAGCCGGGAGCACTGAAGCTTTCTTT

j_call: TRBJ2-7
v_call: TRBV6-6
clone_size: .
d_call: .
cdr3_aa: CASSARLQGAYEQYF
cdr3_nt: TGTGCCAGCAGTGCCCGGTTGCAGGGAGCCTACGAGCAGTACTTC

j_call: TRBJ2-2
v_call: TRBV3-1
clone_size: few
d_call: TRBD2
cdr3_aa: CASSRDGLAGSGGELFF
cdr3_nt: TGTGCCAGCAGCCGAGATGGACTAGCGGGGTCAGGCGGGGAGCTGTTTTTT

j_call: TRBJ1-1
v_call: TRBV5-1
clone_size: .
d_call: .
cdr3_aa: CASSSTSGTNTEAFF
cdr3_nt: TGCGCCAGCAGCTCCACCTCAGGGACGAACACTGAAGCTTTCTTT

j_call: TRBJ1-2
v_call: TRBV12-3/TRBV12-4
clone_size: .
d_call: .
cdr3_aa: CASTPGGGRPGYTF
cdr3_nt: TGTGCCAGCACTCCAGGAGGCGGGAGGCCTGGCTACACCTTC

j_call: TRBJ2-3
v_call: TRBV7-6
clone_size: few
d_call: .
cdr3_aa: CASSPDYLPGGDTQYF
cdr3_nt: TGTGCCAGCAGCCCCGACTATTTGCCCGGCGGGGATACGCAGTATTTT

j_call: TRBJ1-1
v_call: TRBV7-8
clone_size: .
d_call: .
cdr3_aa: CASSLALRTEAFF
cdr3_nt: TGTGCCAGCAGCTTAGCACTTCGCACTGAAGCTTTCTTT

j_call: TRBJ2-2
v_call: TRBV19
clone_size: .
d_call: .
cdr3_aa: CASSHSSGRGPGELFF
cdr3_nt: TGTGCCAGTAGCCATAGCAGCGGGCGAGGGCCCGGGGAGCTGTTTTTT

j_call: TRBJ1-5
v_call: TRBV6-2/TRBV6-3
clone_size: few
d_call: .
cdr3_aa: CASSYPGSNQPQHF
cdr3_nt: TGTGCCAGCAGTTACCCCGGTAGCAATCAGCCCCAGCATTTT

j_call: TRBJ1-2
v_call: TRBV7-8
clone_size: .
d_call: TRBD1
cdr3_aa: CASSSDRGPYSYTF
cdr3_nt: TGTGCCAGCAGCTCGGACAGGGGTCCCTATAGCTACACCTTC

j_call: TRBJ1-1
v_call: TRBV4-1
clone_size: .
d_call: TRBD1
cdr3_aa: CASSQDKGQIEMAFF
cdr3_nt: TGCGCCAGCAGCCAAGATAAGGGACAGATCGAAATGGCTTTCTTT

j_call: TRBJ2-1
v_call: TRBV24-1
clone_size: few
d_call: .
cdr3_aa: CATSDLAGMRFF
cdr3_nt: TGTGCCACCAGTGATTTGGCCGGTATGCGCTTCTTC

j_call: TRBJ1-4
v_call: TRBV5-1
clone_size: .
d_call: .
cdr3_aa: CASSLEGASNEKLFF
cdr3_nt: TGCGCCAGCAGCTTGGAAGGAGCCTCTAATGAAAAACTGTTTTTT

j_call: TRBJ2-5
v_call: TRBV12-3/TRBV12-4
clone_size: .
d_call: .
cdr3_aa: CASSLLGGYTETQYF
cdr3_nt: TGTGCCAGCAGTTTACTTGGAGGCTATACGGAGACCCAGTACTTC

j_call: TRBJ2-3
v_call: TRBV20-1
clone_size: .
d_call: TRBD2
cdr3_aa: CSALTSGGPGDTQYF
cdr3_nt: TGCAGTGCTCTGACTAGCGGGGGGCCGGGAGATACGCAGTATTTT

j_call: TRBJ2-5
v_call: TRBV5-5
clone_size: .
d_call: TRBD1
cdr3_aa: CASRPGQGRKETQYF
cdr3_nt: TGTGCCAGCAGGCCGGGACAGGGGCGAAAAGAGACCCAGTACTTC

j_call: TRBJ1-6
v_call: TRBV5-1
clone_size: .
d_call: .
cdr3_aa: CASSLGATDNPLHF
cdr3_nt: TGCGCCAGCAGCTTGGGAGCGACGGACAATCCCCTCCACTTT

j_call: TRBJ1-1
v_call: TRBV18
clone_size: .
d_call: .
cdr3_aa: CASSPKGAEAFF
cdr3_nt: TGTGCCAGCTCACCAAAAGGGGCAGAAGCTTTCTTT

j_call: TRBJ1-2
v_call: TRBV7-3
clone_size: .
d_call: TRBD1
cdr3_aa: CASSSIPGQKMDGYTF
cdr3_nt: TGTGCCAGCAGCTCCATACCGGGACAGAAGATGGATGGCTACACCTTC

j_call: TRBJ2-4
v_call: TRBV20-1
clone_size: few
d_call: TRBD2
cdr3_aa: CSAILAGTAKNIQYF
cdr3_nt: TGCAGTGCCATACTAGCGGGAACGGCCAAAAACATTCAGTACTTC

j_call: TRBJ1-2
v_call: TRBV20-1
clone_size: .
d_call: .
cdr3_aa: CSARGDRTYGYTF
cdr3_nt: TGCAGTGCTAGAGGGGACCGGACTTATGGCTACACCTTC

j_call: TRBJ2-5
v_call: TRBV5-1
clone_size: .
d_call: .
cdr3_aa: CASSPGTRDTQYF
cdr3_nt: TGCGCCAGCAGCCCCGGGACCCGAGACACCCAGTACTTC

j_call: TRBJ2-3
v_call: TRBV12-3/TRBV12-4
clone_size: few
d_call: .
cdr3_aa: CASSPSPGVGDTQYF
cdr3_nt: TGTGCCAGCAGTCCATCCCCGGGGGTTGGGGATACGCAGTATTTT

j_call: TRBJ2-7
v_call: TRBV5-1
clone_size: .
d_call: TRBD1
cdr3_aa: CASSLDGTGRSRAYEQYF
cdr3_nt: TGCGCCAGCAGTCTTGACGGGACAGGGAGATCGAGGGCCTACGAGCAGTACTTC

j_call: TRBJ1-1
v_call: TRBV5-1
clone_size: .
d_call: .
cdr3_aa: CASSLASGRTEAFF
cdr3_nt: TGCGCCAGCAGCTTGGCCAGCGGGCGCACTGAAGCTTTCTTT

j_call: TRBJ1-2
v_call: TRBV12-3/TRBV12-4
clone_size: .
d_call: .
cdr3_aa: CASRVKQLANYGYTF
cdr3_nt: TGTGCCAGCAGAGTGAAACAGCTAGCTAACTATGGCTACACCTTC

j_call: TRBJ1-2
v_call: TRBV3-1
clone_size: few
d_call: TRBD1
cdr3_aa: CASSRGQAYGYTF
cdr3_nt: TGTGCCAGCAGCCGTGGACAGGCTTATGGCTACACCTTC

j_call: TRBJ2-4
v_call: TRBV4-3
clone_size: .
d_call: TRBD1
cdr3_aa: CASSQNYRGSKNIQYF
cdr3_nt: TGCGCCAGCAGCCAAAACTACAGGGGGTCCAAAAACATTCAGTACTTC

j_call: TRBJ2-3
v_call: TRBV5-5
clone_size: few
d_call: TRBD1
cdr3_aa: CASSLGQGPDTQYF
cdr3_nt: TGTGCCAGCAGCTTGGGACAGGGGCCAGATACGCAGTATTTT

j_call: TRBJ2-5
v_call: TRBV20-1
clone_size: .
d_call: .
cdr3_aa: CSARGLGQQETQYF
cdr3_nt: TGCAGTGCTAGAGGTCTAGGACAGCAAGAGACCCAGTACTTC

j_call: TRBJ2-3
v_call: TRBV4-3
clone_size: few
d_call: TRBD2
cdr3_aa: CASSQGSSREGHRDTQYF
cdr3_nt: TGCGCCAGCAGCCAAGGTTCTTCGCGGGAGGGCCATAGAGATACGCAGTATTTT